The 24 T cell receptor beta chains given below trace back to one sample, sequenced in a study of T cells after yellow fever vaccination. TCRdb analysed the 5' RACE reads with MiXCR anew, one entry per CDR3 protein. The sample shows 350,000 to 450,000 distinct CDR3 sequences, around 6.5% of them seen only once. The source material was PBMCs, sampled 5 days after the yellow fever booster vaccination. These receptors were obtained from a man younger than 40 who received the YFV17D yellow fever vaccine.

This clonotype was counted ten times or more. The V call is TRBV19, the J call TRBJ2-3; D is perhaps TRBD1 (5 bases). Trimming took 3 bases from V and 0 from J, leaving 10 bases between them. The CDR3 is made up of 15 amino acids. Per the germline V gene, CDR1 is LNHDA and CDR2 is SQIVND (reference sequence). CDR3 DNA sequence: TGTGCCAGTAGTATTCAGGGCTCTAGCACAGATACGCAGTATTTT. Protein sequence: CASSIQGSSTDTQYF.

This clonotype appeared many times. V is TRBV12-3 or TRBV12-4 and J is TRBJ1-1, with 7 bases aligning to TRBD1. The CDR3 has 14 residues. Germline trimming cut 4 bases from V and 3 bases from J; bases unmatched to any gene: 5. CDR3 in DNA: TGTGCCAGCAGTTCCCGACAGGGTGACACTGAAGCTTTCTTT. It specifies CASSSRQGDTEAFF.

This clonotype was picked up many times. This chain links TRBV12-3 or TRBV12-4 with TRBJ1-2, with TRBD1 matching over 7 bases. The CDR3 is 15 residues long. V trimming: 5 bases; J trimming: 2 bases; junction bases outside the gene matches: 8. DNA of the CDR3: TGTGCCAGCAGTGTATTACCGGGACAGAACTATGGCTACACCTTC. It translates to CASSVLPGQNYGYTF.

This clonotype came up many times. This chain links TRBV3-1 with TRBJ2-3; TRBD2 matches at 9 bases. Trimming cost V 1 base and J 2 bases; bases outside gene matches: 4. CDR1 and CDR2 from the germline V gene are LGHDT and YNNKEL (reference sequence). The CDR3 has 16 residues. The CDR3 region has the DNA TGTGCCAGCAGCCAAGTTGCGGGAGGGACCACAGATACGCAGTATTTT. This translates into CASSQVAGGTTDTQYF.

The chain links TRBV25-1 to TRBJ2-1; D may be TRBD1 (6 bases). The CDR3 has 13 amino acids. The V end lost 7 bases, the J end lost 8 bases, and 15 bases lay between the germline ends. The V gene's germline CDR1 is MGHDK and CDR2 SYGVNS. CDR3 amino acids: CASITGSADEQFF. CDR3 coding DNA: TGTGCCAGCATAACAGGGTCGGCTGATGAGCAGTTCTTC.

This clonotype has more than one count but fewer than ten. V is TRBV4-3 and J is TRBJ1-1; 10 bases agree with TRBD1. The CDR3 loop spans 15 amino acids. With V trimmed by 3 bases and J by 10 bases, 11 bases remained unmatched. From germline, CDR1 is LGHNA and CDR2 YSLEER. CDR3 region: CASSQRQGADRGAFF. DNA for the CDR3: TGCGCCAGCAGCCAGAGACAGGGGGCCGATAGGGGAGCTTTCTTT.

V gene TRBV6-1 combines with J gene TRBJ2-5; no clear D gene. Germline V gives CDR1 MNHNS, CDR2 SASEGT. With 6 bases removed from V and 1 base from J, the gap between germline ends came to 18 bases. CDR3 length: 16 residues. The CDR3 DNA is TGTGCCAGCAGGGGAACGTTCACAGCCACCCAAGAGACCCAGTACTTC. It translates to CASRGTFTATQETQYF.

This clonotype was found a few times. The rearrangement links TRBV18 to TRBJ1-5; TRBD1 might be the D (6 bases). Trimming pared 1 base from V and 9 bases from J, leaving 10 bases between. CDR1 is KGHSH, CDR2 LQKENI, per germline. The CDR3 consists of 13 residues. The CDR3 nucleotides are TGTGCCAGCTCACCACGGGGGCCGAGGCCCCAGCATTTT. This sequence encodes CASSPRGPRPQHF.

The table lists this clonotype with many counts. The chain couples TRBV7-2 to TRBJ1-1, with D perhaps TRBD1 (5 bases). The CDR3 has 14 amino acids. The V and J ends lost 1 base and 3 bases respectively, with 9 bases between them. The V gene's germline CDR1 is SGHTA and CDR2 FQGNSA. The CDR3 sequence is CASSLGGRYTEAFF. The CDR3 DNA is TGTGCCAGCAGCTTAGGGGGCCGATACACTGAAGCTTTCTTT.

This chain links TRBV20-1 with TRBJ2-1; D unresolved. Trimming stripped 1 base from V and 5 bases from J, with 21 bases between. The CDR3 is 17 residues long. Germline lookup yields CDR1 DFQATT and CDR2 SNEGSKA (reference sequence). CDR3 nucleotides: TGCAGTGCTAGAGGTTTGTCGGGTGCCGGCCCTGACAATGAGCAGTTCTTC. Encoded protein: CSARGLSGAGPDNEQFF.

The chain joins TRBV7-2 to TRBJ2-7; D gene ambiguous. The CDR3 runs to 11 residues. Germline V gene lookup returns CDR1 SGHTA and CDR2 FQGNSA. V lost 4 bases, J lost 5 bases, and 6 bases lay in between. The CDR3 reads CASSSLNEQYF. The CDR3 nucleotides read TGTGCCAGCAGCTCCCTAAACGAGCAGTACTTC. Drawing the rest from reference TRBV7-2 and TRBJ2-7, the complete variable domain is GAGVSQSPSNKVTEKGKDVELRCDPISGHTALYWYRQSLGQGLEFLIYFQGNSAPDKSGLPSDRFSAERTGGSVSTLTIQRTQQEDSAVYLCASSSLNEQYFGPGTRLTVT.

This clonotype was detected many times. CDR3 residues: CASSPGTGRETQYF. CDR3 sequence (DNA): TGTGCCAGCAGTCCCGGGACAGGGAGGGAGACCCAGTACTTC. This chain links TRBV6-1 with TRBJ2-5; 9 bases are a match to TRBD1. CDR1 is MNHNS and CDR2 is SASEGT in the germline V gene. Trimming cost V 5 bases and J 5 bases; bases outside gene matches: 6. CDR3 size: 14 residues.

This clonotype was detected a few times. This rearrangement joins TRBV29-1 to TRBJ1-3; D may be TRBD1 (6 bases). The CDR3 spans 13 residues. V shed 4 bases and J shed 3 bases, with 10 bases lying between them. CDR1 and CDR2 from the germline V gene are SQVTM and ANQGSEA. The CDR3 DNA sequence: TGCAGCGTTGCTCGGGACAATGGAAACACCATATATTTT. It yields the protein CSVARDNGNTIYF.

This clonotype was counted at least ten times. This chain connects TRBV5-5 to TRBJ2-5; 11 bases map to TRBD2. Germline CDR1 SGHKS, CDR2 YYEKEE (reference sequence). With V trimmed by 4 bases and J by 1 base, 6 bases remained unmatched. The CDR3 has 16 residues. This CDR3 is CASSRGTSGGQETQYF. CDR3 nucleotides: TGTGCCAGCAGCCGTGGGACTAGCGGAGGCCAAGAGACCCAGTACTTC.

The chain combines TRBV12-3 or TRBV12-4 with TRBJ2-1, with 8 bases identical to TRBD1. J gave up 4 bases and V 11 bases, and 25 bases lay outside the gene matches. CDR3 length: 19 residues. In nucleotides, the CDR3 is TGTGCCTTCTGTTGGACCGGGACAGGCCGAAACGGGGATTACAATGAGCAGTTCTTC. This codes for CAFCWTGTGRNGDYNEQFF.

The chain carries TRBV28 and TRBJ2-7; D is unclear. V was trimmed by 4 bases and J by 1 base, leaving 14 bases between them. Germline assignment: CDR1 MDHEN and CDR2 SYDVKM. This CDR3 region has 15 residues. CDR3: CASSYPSLASYEQYF. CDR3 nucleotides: TGTGCCAGCAGTTACCCGTCTCTCGCTTCCTACGAGCAGTACTTC.

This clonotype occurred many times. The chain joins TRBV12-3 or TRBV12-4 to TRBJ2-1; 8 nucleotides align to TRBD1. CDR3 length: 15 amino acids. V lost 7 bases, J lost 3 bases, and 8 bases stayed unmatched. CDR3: CASKSDRGGYNEQFF. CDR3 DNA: TGTGCCAGCAAATCAGACAGGGGAGGCTACAATGAGCAGTTCTTC.

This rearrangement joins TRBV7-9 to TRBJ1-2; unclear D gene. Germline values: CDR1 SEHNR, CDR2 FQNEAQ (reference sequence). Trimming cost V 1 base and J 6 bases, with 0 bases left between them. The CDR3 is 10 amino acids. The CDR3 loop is CASSLDGYTF. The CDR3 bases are TGTGCCAGCAGCTTAGATGGCTACACCTTC.

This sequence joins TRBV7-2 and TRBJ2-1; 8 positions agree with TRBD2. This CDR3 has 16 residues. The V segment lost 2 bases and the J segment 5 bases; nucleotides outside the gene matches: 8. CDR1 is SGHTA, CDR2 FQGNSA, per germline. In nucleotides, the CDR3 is TGTGCCAGCAGCTTAATTGGGCTAGCGGGCAACAATGAGCAGTTCTTC. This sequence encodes CASSLIGLAGNNEQFF.

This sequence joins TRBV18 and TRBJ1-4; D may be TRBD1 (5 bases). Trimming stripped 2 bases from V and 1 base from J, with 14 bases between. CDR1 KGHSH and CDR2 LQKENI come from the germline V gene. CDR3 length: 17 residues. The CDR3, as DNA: TGTGCCAGCTCACCAACACCAGGTGGGGGAACTAATGAAAAACTGTTTTTT. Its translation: CASSPTPGGGTNEKLFF.

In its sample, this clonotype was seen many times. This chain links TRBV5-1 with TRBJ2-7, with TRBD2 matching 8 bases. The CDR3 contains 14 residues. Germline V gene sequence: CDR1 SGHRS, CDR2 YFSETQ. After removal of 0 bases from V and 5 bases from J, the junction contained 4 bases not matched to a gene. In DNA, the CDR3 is TGCGCCAGCAGCTTGGGCGGACTAGCTGACGAGCAGTACTTC. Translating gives CASSLGGLADEQYF.

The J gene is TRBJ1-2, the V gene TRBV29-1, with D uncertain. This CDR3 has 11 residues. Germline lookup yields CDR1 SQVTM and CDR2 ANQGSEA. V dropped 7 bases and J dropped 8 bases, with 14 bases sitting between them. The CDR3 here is CSDSGPLGYTF. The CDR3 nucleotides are TGCAGCGACAGTGGGCCGTTAGGCTACACCTTC.

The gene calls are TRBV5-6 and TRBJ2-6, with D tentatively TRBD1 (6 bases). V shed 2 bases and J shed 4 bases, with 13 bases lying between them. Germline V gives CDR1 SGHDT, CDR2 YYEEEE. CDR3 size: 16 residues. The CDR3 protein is CASSLSRGSGANVLTF. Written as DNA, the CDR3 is TGTGCCAGCAGCTTATCCAGGGGATCCGGGGCCAACGTCCTGACTTTC.

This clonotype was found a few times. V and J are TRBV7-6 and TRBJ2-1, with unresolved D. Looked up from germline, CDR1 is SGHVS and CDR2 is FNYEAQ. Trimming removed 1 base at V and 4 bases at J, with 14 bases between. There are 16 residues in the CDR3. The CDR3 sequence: CASSLGRSRVYNEQFF. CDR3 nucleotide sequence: TGTGCCAGCAGCTTAGGTCGCAGCCGGGTGTACAATGAGCAGTTCTTC.